This entry features one T cell receptor beta chain sequence. The target of this receptor is not known. Base qualities are not recorded, but no much larger clone differs from it by a single base. CDR1 and CDR2, looked up from the germline V gene, are SNHLY and FYNNEI. CDR3 length: 13 amino acids, cysteine to phenylalanine. The retained sequence is limited to the CDR3, 39 bases, with the frame set at the first base. Trimming removed 4 bases from V and 5 bases from J, leaving 9 bases between the germline ends. These data originate in a study of blood T cell repertoires in COVID-19 (dated by TCRdb to about 2020). Background for the entire study: The collaborator samples originated in the United States, Italy and Spain and spanned the acute and convalescent phases of COVID-19. Nearly every sample came with metadata listing a de-identified subject ID, COVID-19 status, age in years and sex. The material from the prospective study consisted of cDNA or gDNA derived from T cells, B-cell-depleted T cells, or PBMCs. Samples were obtained from the ongoing ImmuneRACE study (first 160 participants) and from roughly 1,300 subjects provided by 6 global collaborators. Deeply sampled blood TCRbeta repertoires from subjects exposed to, actively infected with, or recovered from COVID-19 were included in the dataset. HLA class I and class II types, where available, came from metadata supplied by the sample provider rather than from assay-based typing. The repertoires were released in a freely available public database meant as a resource for research on the immune response to SARS-CoV-2.

What the authors observed across the whole study: How much clinical and demographic metadata was included differed by source and by participant, and the metadata was provided uncurated.

The collaborating institutions used their own protocols to collect whole blood in K2EDTA tubes. For TCRbeta analysis, collaborators shipped samples as frozen whole blood, isolated PBMCs, or DNA extracted from either of those sample types. TCRbeta CDR3 regions were amplified from genomic DNA by means of the immunoSEQ Assay, a bias-controlled multiplex PCR. The paper's processing steps were these. Nucleated cell counts per sample were estimated from amplification of reference gene primers within the assay. To quantify the absolute abundance of each unique TCRbeta CDR3 rearrangement, sequence reads were collapsed and filtered. For each sample, productive Simpson clonality was calculated as the square root of Simpson's diversity index over productive rearrangements. Here the immuneACCESS table is served through TCRdb, limited to in-frame sequences with V and J called. Missing clones are a known gap in these copies; in checked studies unresolved V genes cover under half, and the rest lacks a known reason. That table supplies the V and J calls and clone size; D and trimming were determined from the DNA. Recorded for this sample are about 86,000 clones; roughly four fifths of them occurred a single time. The ten largest account for 1.2% of the sample.

This receptor was obtained from a woman at least 80 years old with acute or convalescent COVID-19. The sequence joins TRBV2 to TRBJ1-5; too little of a D gene remains to name it. Sequences were obtained from peripheral blood. This receptor has the CDR3 CASSAANYQPQHF. Read as DNA, the sequence is TGTGCCAGCAGTGCTGCGAATTATCAGCCCCAGCATTTT.